This T cell receptor (beta chain) originates from a study of identical twins. The CDR3 totals 14 residues. V dropped 0 bases and J dropped 1 base, with 8 bases sitting between them. The germline CDR1 and CDR2 sequences are DFQATT and SNEGSKA (reference sequence). Healthy Caucasians supplied all donations. This clonotype occurred many times. The antigen is unknown. Using its own MiXCR run on the 5' RACE reads, TCRdb lists one record per CDR3 protein. The data hold over 550,000 distinct CDR3 sequences, with about 7% observed a single time. Study-level results: Memory repertoires showed no such pattern, whereas abundant cord blood beta clonotypes carried fewer insertions.

These same data were also listed under a study on yellow fever vaccine responses in identical twins.

The origin of this receptor is a young woman in good health. Sequencing was done on a sample of PBMCs. The chain links TRBV20-1 to TRBJ2-3; D uncertain. Written as DNA, the CDR3 is TGCAGTGCTAGAGATAGGTCTGGCACAGATACGCAGTATTTT. This codes for CSARDRSGTDTQYF.